This T cell receptor beta chain stems from a study of beta chain features in type 1 diabetes. Study as a whole: The number of sorted cells examined across all samples was 107,917,701. Study-level points and caveats: Compared with healthy donors, patients appeared to share more similar naive, central memory and regulatory TCRB repertoires.

The CDR3 extends over 15 amino acids. The germline V gene encodes CDR1 MDHEN and CDR2 SYDVKM. V lost 6 bases to trimming and J lost 8 bases; unmatched junction nucleotides: 15. Every bit of the isolated RNA underwent reverse transcription, so sequencing read expressed TCRB transcripts. Method: immunoSEQ multiplex PCR; TCRdb's copy keeps in-frame clones and lacks some. This sample has 120,000 to 150,000 clones, with less than 9% found just once. About this clone itself: Its antigen is as yet unknown.

The sequenced material came from central memory CD4+ T cells from blood. This TCR came from a young woman in good health. The chain combines TRBV28 with TRBJ1-2, with 7 bases lining up with TRBD1. CDR3 sequence: CASRLVGGGSGGYTF. The DNA of the CDR3 is TGTGCCAGCAGGCTCGTTGGAGGGGGCTCCGGGGGCTACACCTTC.